This T cell receptor beta chain comes out of a study of graft-versus-host responses after intestinal transplantation. Whole-study context: Among the recipients, all got anti-thymocyte globulin induction and then tacrolimus and steroids for 2 to 3 years.

Germline CDR1 and CDR2: SGHVS and FNYEAQ. Trimming removed 5 bases from V and 2 bases from J, with 9 bases in between. The CDR3 sequence is 13 residues long. The count of this clone is one. The antigen remains undetermined. TCRdb keeps only in-frame clones here, not all; method: immunoSEQ multiplex PCR. In the table there are tens of thousands of clones, more than 85% of which are singletons. Study results and limitations: GvH clones turned up in recipient marrow; some had shown up first in ileum or blood. Patients with graft-donor T cell macrochimerism had high graft-versus-host to host-versus-graft clonal ratios in allografts.

The clonotype comes from a human donor who received an intestinal transplant. The chain has TRBV7-6 and TRBJ2-5; D may be TRBD1 (6 bases). Specimen: unstimulated CD8+ T cells sorted from spleen or lymph node cells, collected before intestinal transplant. Written as DNA, the CDR3 is TGTGCCAGCAGCCCGGACAGTCAAGAGACCCAGTACTTC. Protein: CASSPDSQETQYF.